Sequencing of this T cell receptor (beta chain) was carried out in a study of T cell repertoires in cytomegalovirus infection (dated by TCRdb to the late 2010s). About the full investigation: Alongside well-studied HLA-B-restricted epitopes, the peptide stimulations were aimed at recently identified HLA-C-restricted CMV epitopes, whose presentation resists viral immunomodulation. The HLA type of each donor mattered for the analysis, because public TCR beta signatures pointed to carriage of CMV infection along with the matching HLA type. Overall study outcomes, separate from this receptor: The ex vivo response was dominated by HLA-C-restricted CMV-specific TCR beta clonotypes, which also provided the single most frequent clonotype in two of eight donors. In both this cohort and an independent cohort of over 350 donors, the cumulative frequency of public TCR beta family members distinguished carriers of CMV infection plus the relevant HLA type.

TCRdb names Illumina HiSeq 1500 as the instrument used. TCRdb itself trimmed the public reads at Q25 with fastp, ran MiXCR and retained productive beta chains. Each entry merges the rows of one CDR3 protein and shows their most common DNA and genes. This sample is represented by roughly 920,000 distinct CDR3 sequences; approximately 31% of them were singletons. The top ten clones comprise around an eighth of the sample. This specimen's treatment or condition label, per the study, means: in vitro stimulation with specific CMV peptide epitopes to enrich CMV-specific T cells. To note about this clonotype: The target of this receptor is not known. No qualities accompany the bases; no much larger clone lies one base away.

The cysteine opens and the phenylalanine closes a CDR3 of 14 amino acids. Only the CDR3 part of the read is kept: 42 bases, read in frame from the first base. Trimming at the junction amounts to 3 bases on V and 1 base on J, and the germline ends lie 11 bases apart. CDR1 and CDR2, per the germline V gene (reference sequence), are DFQATT and SNEGSKA. This material consisted of cultured CD8+ T cells from PBMCs, taken from culture after CMV antigen stimulation. The chain is made from TRBV20-1 and TRBJ2-3; the D gene is perhaps TRBD2, on 7 matching bases. This TCR came from a human donor in good health (CMV status not recorded). Some clones in this sample may be carry-over from other donors' samples. The sequenced DNA: TGCAGTGCTAGGGAAGGGGGGGGCACAGATACGCAGTATTTT. This encodes CSAREGGGTDTQYF.